The 32 T cell receptor beta chains in this list originate from one sample, sequenced in a study of molecular identifiers for immune sequencing clone quantification. TCRdb used MiXCR to reprocess the PCR reads, holding one entry per CDR3 protein. The sample has about 630,000 distinct CDR3 sequences; about 25% are singletons. Sample: naive CD8+ T cells from blood, with Jurkat cell RNA spiked in. Subset reported: FACS-sorted CD8+CD4-CCR7+CD45RA+ naive T cells. These receptors were obtained from a human donor in good health. Some libraries in this study had Jurkat cell RNA spiked in.

This clonotype has a count of ten or more. This chain links TRBV5-4 with TRBJ2-3; a weak D match, TRBD1 (6 bases). This CDR3 region has 15 residues. Trimming took 1 base from V and 0 from J, leaving 9 bases between them. Per the germline V gene, CDR1 is SGHNT and CDR2 is YYREEE (reference sequence). The CDR3 region has the DNA TGTGCCAGCAGCTTGACAGGGTCTAGCACAGATACGCAGTATTTT. It yields the protein CASSLTGSSTDTQYF.

The table lists this clonotype with a few counts. This rearrangement joins TRBV4-3 to TRBJ2-4, with TRBD1 identical over 8 bases. The CDR3 is 15 amino acids. The V gene end was trimmed by 2 bases and the J gene end by 6 bases; junction bases not matched to a gene: 6. The germline gives CDR1 LGHNA, CDR2 YSLEER. The CDR3 DNA reads as TGCGCCAGCAGCCAATATAACACAGGGGGAAACATTCAGTACTTC. Its translation: CASSQYNTGGNIQYF.

This clonotype was detected only a few times. This chain links TRBV6-5 with TRBJ2-3; D may be TRBD1 (6 bases). Trimming shortened V by 6 bases and J by 5 bases, and 21 bases separated the two germline ends. Germline lookup yields CDR1 MNHEY and CDR2 SVGAGI. This CDR3 is built from 16 residues. The CDR3 DNA follows: TGTGCCAGCAGCCTAGTAGGGACACTTTTTGGAGATACGCAGTATTTT. Translated: CASSLVGTLFGDTQYF.

The V call is TRBV4-3, the J call TRBJ2-1; 10 positions match TRBD2. V was pared by 0 bases and J by 8 bases, with 10 bases of the junction left unmatched. Per germline, CDR1 LGHNA and CDR2 YSLEER. This CDR3 contains 17 residues. CDR3 amino acids: CASSQDMGLAIFDEQFF. The CDR3 DNA reads as TGCGCCAGCAGCCAAGATATGGGACTAGCGATATTTGATGAGCAGTTCTTC.

In this sample, this clonotype turned up many times. The chain joins TRBV11-2 to TRBJ2-3, with D unclear. This CDR3 comprises 13 residues. CDR1 and CDR2 from the germline V gene are SGHAT and FQNNGV. The germline V and J ends were trimmed by 1 base and 0 bases, with 2 bases remaining between them. CDR3 residues: CASSLVSTDTQYF. CDR3 sequence (DNA): TGTGCCAGCAGCTTAGTCAGCACAGATACGCAGTATTTT.

This clonotype was recorded many times. The chain carries TRBV28 and TRBJ2-5; 7 positions agree with TRBD1. V dropped 5 bases and J dropped 3; count of bases not matched to a gene: 3. The CDR3 has 13 residues. Germline CDR1 and CDR2: MDHEN and SYDVKM. The CDR3 sequence: CASSSDREETQYF. The CDR3 DNA is TGTGCCAGCAGTAGTGACAGGGAAGAGACCCAGTACTTC.

The table lists this clonotype with many counts. This chain joins TRBV7-2 and TRBJ2-5, with unresolved D. CDR3 size: 13 residues. From germline, CDR1 is SGHTA and CDR2 FQGNSA. The ends were cut back, 1 base at V and 9 bases at J, with 12 bases in the middle. The chain's CDR3 is CASSLVFDPAQYF. CDR3 sequence (DNA): TGTGCCAGCAGCTTAGTATTCGACCCGGCCCAGTACTTC.

Many counts were recorded for this clonotype. This sequence joins TRBV5-4 and TRBJ2-1; 7 bases align to TRBD1. CDR3 length: 15 residues. Germline CDR1 SGHNT, CDR2 YYREEE (reference sequence). V shed 0 bases, J shed 4 bases, and the junction held 4 bases outside the gene matches. CDR3 sequence: CASSLEGQPYNEQFF. For the CDR3, the DNA is TGTGCCAGCAGCTTGGAGGGACAGCCTTACAATGAGCAGTTCTTC. The whole variable domain, remainder taken from reference TRBV5-4 and TRBJ2-1, is ETGVTQSPTHLIKTRGQQVTLRCSSQSGHNTVSWYQQALGQGPQFIFQYYREEENGRGNFPPRFSGLQFPNYSSELNVNALELDDSALYLCASSLEGQPYNEQFFGPGTRLTVL.

The sample holds a few counts of this clonotype. The genes are TRBV18 and TRBJ2-7, with TRBD1 identical over 8 bases. CDR3 size: 14 residues. Trimming cost V 5 bases and J 4 bases; bases outside gene matches: 7. Per germline, CDR1 KGHSH and CDR2 LQKENI. CDR3 in DNA: TGTGCCAGCTCAGAAGACAGGGGAGTGTACGAGCAGTACTTC. This sequence encodes CASSEDRGVYEQYF.

About this clonotype: A much larger clone lies one base from this, so it may be a read error. This chain joins TRBV5-6 and TRBJ1-1; D call uncertain. From germline, CDR1 is SGHDT and CDR2 YYEEEE. The length of the CDR3 is 17 residues. V lost 3 bases and J 1 base, leaving 19 bases between the germline ends. The CDR3 protein is CASSSPIPGSKNTEAFF. In nucleotides, the CDR3 is TGTGCCAGCAGCTCCCCTATCCCCGGCAGCAAGAACACTGAAGCTTTCTTT.

V usage is TRBV20-1 and J usage is TRBJ2-2; D unresolved. The CDR3 consists of 16 residues. CDR1 is DFQATT, CDR2 SNEGSKA, per germline (reference sequence). Deletions cut 1 base from V and 4 bases from J, with 16 bases between. The CDR3, as DNA: TGCAGTGCTAGAGCGCGAAGGTTGGTCGCCACCGGGGAGCTGTTTTTT. Encoded protein: CSARARRLVATGELFF.

The chain has TRBV24-1 and TRBJ2-1; 7 positions match TRBD1. The CDR3 is 18 residues long. Germline V lookup: CDR1 KGHDR, CDR2 SFDVKD. J gave up 2 bases and V 2 bases, and 11 bases lay outside the gene matches. The CDR3 bases are TGTGCCACCAGTGATTGGGGGACAGCGGTATACCCCTACAATGAGCAGTTCTTC. Translation: CATSDWGTAVYPYNEQFF.

There are many counts of this clonotype. The rearrangement uses TRBV4-1 and TRBJ1-4; no reliable D call. This CDR3 comprises 13 residues. Germline V lookup: CDR1 MGHRA, CDR2 YSYEKL. The V end was cut by 6 bases, the J end by 5 bases, with 10 bases between. In DNA form, the CDR3 reads TGCGCCAGCAGGCACGCGGGGAATGAAAAACTGTTTTTT. Translated: CASRHAGNEKLFF.

Concerning this clonotype: The junction departs from germline at one end; a sequencing error may be responsible. The chain uses TRBV5-3 and TRBJ2-3, with no clear D. TRBV5-3 is classed as an ORF, of uncertain function. The CDR3 is 14 residues long. The CDR3 sequence is CASSSREAADPPYF. CDR3 nucleotides: TGTGCCAGCAGCTCGCGTGAGGCTGCAGATCCGCCGTATTTT.

The rearrangement joins TRBV19 to TRBJ2-5; 8 bases line up with TRBD1. With 8 bases clipped from V and 4 bases from J, the junction kept 3 bases outside the gene matches. This CDR3 region has 12 residues. Germline values: CDR1 LNHDA, CDR2 SQIVND (reference sequence). CDR3 protein: CASVGQGETQYF. CDR3 sequence (DNA): TGTGCCAGTGTAGGACAGGGAGAGACCCAGTACTTC.

Ten or more counts support this clonotype. The rearrangement uses TRBV19 and TRBJ1-5; D call uncertain. Germline V lookup: CDR1 LNHDA, CDR2 SQIVND (reference sequence). CDR3 length: 11 residues. With 4 bases removed from V and 5 bases from J, the gap between germline ends came to 3 bases. CDR3 protein: CASSNDQPQHF. The CDR3 DNA is TGTGCCAGTAGTAACGATCAGCCCCAGCATTTT.

As regards this clonotype: Compared with germline, one end of the junction differs, possibly owing to a read error. This chain connects TRBV7-7 to TRBJ2-2; D not resolved. This CDR3 has 16 amino acids. Germline V gene data show CDR1 as SSHAT and CDR2 as FNYEAQ (reference sequence). CDR3 DNA: TGTGCTAGCAGCTTAGTTCCGACACCGAACACCGGGGAGCTGTTTTTT. This codes for CASSLVPTPNTGELFF.

This chain links TRBV3-1 with TRBJ2-7; the D gene is possibly TRBD2 (5 bases). The CDR3 runs 13 residues. Germline CDR1 is LGHDT and CDR2 is YNNKEL (reference sequence). The V end lost 0 bases, the J end lost 3 bases, and 6 bases lay between the germline ends. The CDR3 sequence: CASSQEGVYEQYF. The CDR3 nucleotides are TGTGCCAGCAGCCAAGAGGGAGTCTACGAGCAGTACTTC.

About this clonotype itself: At one of its ends the junction is not consistent with the germline gene, which may arise from a read error. The V call is TRBV9, the J call TRBJ2-1, with TRBD2 matching 11 bases. The CDR3 length is 15 residues. From germline, CDR1 is SGDLS and CDR2 YYNGEE. The CDR3 sequence is CASSVGTSGLDEQSF. CDR3 DNA: TGTGCCAGCAGCGTAGGGACTAGCGGGTTGGATGAGCAGTCCTTC.

Details on this clonotype: This could be a read error, since a much larger clone is one nucleotide away. The chain has TRBV4-3 and TRBJ2-7; weak D call: TRBD2 (5 bases). In germline, CDR1 is LGHNA, CDR2 YSLEER. The CDR3 runs 17 residues. CDR3 sequence: CACSQDRSRVGDYEQYF. DNA of the CDR3: TGCGCCTGCAGCCAAGATCGCTCCCGGGTCGGGGATTACGAGCAGTACTTC.

The V gene is TRBV19, the J gene TRBJ2-5; D is possibly TRBD2 (7 bases). Trimming removed 7 bases at V and 9 bases at J, with 12 bases between. The CDR3 has 11 amino acids. CDR1 and CDR2 (germline): LNHDA, SQIVND (reference sequence). The CDR3 DNA follows: TGTGCCAGTACAGTGGGGGGGCCCCAGTACTTC. Translation: CASTVGGPQYF.

Many counts were recorded for this clonotype. CDR3 region: CASSYLDTQYF. The DNA for the CDR3 is TGTGCCAGCAGTTACCTGGATACGCAGTATTTT. The gene calls are TRBV6-2 or TRBV6-3 and TRBJ2-3; D call uncertain. With 2 bases removed from V and 6 bases from J, the gap between germline ends came to 3 bases. The CDR3 totals 11 residues. CDR1 and CDR2 from the germline V gene are MNHEY and SVGEGT.

This clonotype was picked up many times. The chain combines TRBV10-3 with TRBJ2-3, with D possibly being TRBD2 (5 bases). Germline lookup yields CDR1 ENHRY and CDR2 SYGVKD. Trimming pared 5 bases from V and 1 base from J, leaving 13 bases between. The CDR3 loop spans 15 amino acids. This CDR3 reads CAISPGSGGTDTQYF. The CDR3 DNA sequence: TGTGCCATCAGTCCTGGCTCCGGGGGCACAGATACGCAGTATTTT.

This clonotype occurred many times. The chain carries TRBV30 and TRBJ2-5, with D tentatively TRBD1 or TRBD2 (5 bases each). The CDR3 length is 12 residues. Looked up from germline, CDR1 is GTSNPN and CDR2 is SVGIG (reference sequence). V dropped 2 bases and J dropped 5 bases, with 9 bases sitting between them. This CDR3 reads CAWSLGDETQYF. The CDR3 bases are TGTGCCTGGAGTTTGGGGGATGAGACCCAGTACTTC.

This clonotype was found a few times. The chain uses TRBV6-5 and TRBJ1-1; 7 bases are a match to TRBD1. Unmatched junction bases numbered 4, after V lost 6 bases and J lost 3 bases. Germline values: CDR1 MNHEY, CDR2 SVGAGI. This CDR3 is built from 13 residues. CDR3 DNA sequence: TGTGCCAGCAGGGAACAGGGGCACACTGAAGCTTTCTTT. This gives the protein CASREQGHTEAFF.

As regards this clonotype: Just one base apart from a much larger clone, this may be a read error. This rearrangement joins TRBV10-3 to TRBJ1-1, with D tentatively TRBD1 (5 bases). CDR3 length equals 13 residues. CDR1 and CDR2 (germline): ENHRY, SYGVKD. The CDR3: CAITDGGGTEALF. The DNA for the CDR3 is TGTGCCATCACGGACGGGGGTGGGACTGAAGCTCTCTTT.

This clonotype was picked up many times. V and J are TRBV13 and TRBJ2-5; D not certain. Germline V gene data show CDR1 as PRHDT and CDR2 as FYEKMQ (reference sequence). V dropped 4 bases and J dropped 2 bases, with 8 bases sitting between them. This CDR3 comprises 13 residues. CDR3 in amino acids: CASSSSQQETQYF. CDR3 nucleotide sequence: TGTGCCAGCAGCTCCTCACAACAAGAGACCCAGTACTTC.

This rearrangement joins TRBV7-9 to TRBJ2-1; 8 nucleotides align to TRBD1. This CDR3 comprises 14 residues. J gave up 6 bases and V 5 bases, and 6 bases lay outside the gene matches. CDR1 and CDR2 (germline): SEHNR, FQNEAQ (reference sequence). In DNA, the CDR3 is TGTGCCAGCAGCCACGGGACAGGTCGCAATGAGCAGTTCTTC. Amino acid sequence: CASSHGTGRNEQFF.

The V and J genes are TRBV20-1 and TRBJ2-7; 8 bases fit TRBD2. CDR3 size: 19 residues. Germline CDR1 and CDR2: DFQATT and SNEGSKA (reference sequence). With V trimmed by 0 bases and J by 1 base, 17 bases remained unmatched. The CDR3 DNA reads TGCAGTGCTAGAGATCCCCATAGCGGGACCCCACTGAGATCCTACGAGCAGTACTTC. Translation: CSARDPHSGTPLRSYEQYF.

With respect to this clonotype: No conserved phenylalanine or tryptophan is present at the end of the CDR3, so a read error is the likely explanation. The chain employs TRBV25-1 and TRBJ2-7, with a possible D match to TRBD1 (6 bases). This CDR3 is 13 amino acids long. V lost 5 bases to trimming and J lost 2 bases, with 10 bases between them. Germline-derived CDR1 and CDR2 are MGHDK and SYGVNS. In DNA form, the CDR3 reads TGTGCCAGCAGTCTTAGGGGGACCTACGAGCAGTACTCC. This sequence encodes CASSLRGTYEQYS.

The V and J genes are TRBV12-3 or TRBV12-4 and TRBJ2-2; D unclear. The CDR3 is 15 amino acids. The V end lost 3 bases, the J end lost 0 bases, and 8 bases lay between the germline ends. Written as DNA, the CDR3 is TGTGCCAGCAGTTTCGCATTAGCGAACACCGGGGAGCTGTTTTTT. Encoded protein: CASSFALANTGELFF.

This clonotype was counted at least ten times. This rearrangement joins TRBV9 to TRBJ2-3; tentatively, D is TRBD2 (6 bases). Germline CDR1 SGDLS, CDR2 YYNGEE. The CDR3 spans 17 residues. V gave up 1 base and J gave up 0 bases, with 15 bases separating them. The CDR3: CASSVSGVAVSTDTQYF. The CDR3 bases are TGTGCCAGCAGCGTATCGGGCGTAGCGGTTAGCACAGATACGCAGTATTTT. Variable domain in full (rest from reference TRBV9 and TRBJ2-3): DSGVTQTPKHLITATGQRVTLRCSPRSGDLSVYWYQQSLDQGLQFLIQYYNGEERAKGNILERFSAQQFPDLHSELNLSSLELGDSALYFCASSVSGVAVSTDTQYFGPGTRLTVL.